These T cell receptor beta chains were read from a single sample in a study of control samples from healthy donors and cancer patients. Data came from immunoSEQ multiplex PCR; TCRdb stores just in-frame clones and leaves some out. The sample lists about 130,000 clones; about 92% were seen once. The specimen sequenced was PBMCs. These receptors were obtained from a man of 80 years or more with head and neck cancer. CDR3s include the opening cysteine and the closing phenylalanine or tryptophan. A D gene is named only where the DNA matches it firmly. Clone size, where shown, is once, few, many, or a class for clones that have expanded.

>TRBV2|NA|TRBJ2-5|12|NA
CASTGVRETQYF
TGTGCCAGCACGGGGGTCAGGGAGACCCAGTACTTC
>TRBV5-1|NA|TRBJ1-2|16|NA
CASRVKGGRLNYGYTF
TGCGCCAGCAGAGTAAAGGGGGGTCGGCTTAACTATGGCTACACCTTC
>TRBV3-1/TRBV3-2|NA|TRBJ1-4|14|NA
CASSQLYANEKLFF
TGTGCCAGCAGCCAATTATACGCTAATGAAAAACTGTTTTTT
>TRBV27|NA|TRBJ1-1|14|NA
CASNPVPMNTEAFF
TGTGCCAGCAACCCCGTCCCCATGAACACTGAAGCTTTCTTT
>TRBV9|TRBD1|TRBJ2-6|17|NA
CASSARDRASGANVLTF
TGTGCCAGCAGCGCCCGGGACAGAGCCTCTGGGGCCAACGTCCTGACTTTC
>TRBV5-1|NA|TRBJ2-1|15|NA
CASSLGGGGNNEQFF
TGCGCCAGCAGCTTGGGAGGGGGAGGTAACAATGAGCAGTTCTTC
>TRBV7-9|NA|TRBJ1-2|13|NA
CASSLDGDYGYTF
TGTGCCAGCAGCTTAGACGGGGACTATGGCTACACCTTC
>TRBV2|NA|TRBJ2-1|15|NA
CASSVAWDSLNEQFF
TGTGCCAGCAGTGTGGCTTGGGACTCCCTCAATGAGCAGTTCTTC
>TRBV30|TRBD1|TRBJ1-4|14|few
CAWTPLGQSEKLFF
TGTGCCTGGACCCCCTTGGGACAGTCAGAAAAACTGTTTTTT
>TRBV28|TRBD1|TRBJ2-7|18|NA
CASNLRGTGTGNSYEQYF
TGTGCCAGCAACCTGCGAGGTACCGGGACAGGGAACTCCTACGAGCAGTACTTC
>TRBV18|TRBD1|TRBJ1-6|19|NA
CASSPSPSSGTGDSSPLHF
TGTGCCAGCTCACCATCACCTAGTTCGGGGACAGGGGATAGCTCACCCCTCCACTTT
>TRBV3-1/TRBV3-2|NA|TRBJ1-4|11|NA
CASSQVEKLFF
TGTGCCAGCAGCCAAGTTGAAAAACTGTTTTTT
>TRBV7-8|NA|TRBJ1-1|15|NA
CASSPRVGSNTEAFF
TGTGCCAGCAGCCCTCGCGTGGGGAGCAACACTGAAGCTTTCTTT
>TRBV28|NA|TRBJ2-7|15|few
CASSLFAARTGEQYF
TGTGCCAGCAGTTTATTCGCCGCCCGGACGGGCGAGCAGTACTTC
>TRBV14|NA|TRBJ2-4|14|NA
CASSLGAAKNIQYF
TGTGCCAGCAGCCTGGGGGCGGCCAAAAACATTCAGTACTTC
>TRBV11-2|NA|TRBJ1-2|16|NA
CASSLDRAVGFYGYTF
TGTGCCAGCAGCTTAGACAGGGCGGTGGGGTTCTATGGCTACACCTTC
>TRBV20-1|TRBD1|TRBJ1-5|12|NA
CSASSGGQPQHF
TGCAGTGCTAGTTCAGGGGGCCAGCCCCAGCATTTT